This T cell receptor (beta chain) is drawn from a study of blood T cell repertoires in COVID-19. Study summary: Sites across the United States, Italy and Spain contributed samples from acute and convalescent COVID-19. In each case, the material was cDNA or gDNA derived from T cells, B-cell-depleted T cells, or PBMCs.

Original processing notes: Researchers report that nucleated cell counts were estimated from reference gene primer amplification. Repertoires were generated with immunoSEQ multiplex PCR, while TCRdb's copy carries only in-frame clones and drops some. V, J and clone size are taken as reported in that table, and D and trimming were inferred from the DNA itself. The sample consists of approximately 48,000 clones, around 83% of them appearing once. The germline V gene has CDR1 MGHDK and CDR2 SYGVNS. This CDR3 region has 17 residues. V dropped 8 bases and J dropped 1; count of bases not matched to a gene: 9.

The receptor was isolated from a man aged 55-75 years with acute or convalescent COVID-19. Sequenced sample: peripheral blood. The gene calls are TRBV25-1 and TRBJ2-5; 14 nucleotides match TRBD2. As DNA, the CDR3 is TGTGCCAGCTCCGGACTAGCGGGAGGCCCTCGCCAAGAGACCCAGTACTTC. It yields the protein CASSGLAGGPRQETQYF.